These T cell receptor beta chains were read from a single sample in a study of lymphopenia after photon versus proton radiotherapy. This table comes from immunoSEQ multiplex PCR, and its TCRdb copy is limited to in-frame clones, with some not included. The data contain around 22,000 clones, more than 75% of them singletons. Source: peripheral blood, taken from a patient treated with photon-based radiotherapy. The receptors were gathered from a man aged 40-50 years with gastric cancer. CDR3s include the opening cysteine and the closing phenylalanine or tryptophan. The D gene is left open where the match is weak. Expanded clones are given a class, and other clones once, few, many or no size at all.

v_call	j_call	d_call	clone_size	cdr3_aa	cdr3_nt
TRBV7-2	TRBJ1-3	.	.	CASSRTPGNTIYF	TGTGCCAGCAGTAGGACACCTGGAAACACCATATATTTT
TRBV7-9	TRBJ1-5	.	medium-sized	CASSFDSGEPQHF	TGTGCCAGCAGCTTTGACAGCGGTGAGCCCCAGCATTTT
TRBV7-6	TRBJ1-1	.	.	CASSLEGRNTEAFF	TGTGCCAGCAGCTTAGAAGGTCGCAACACTGAAGCTTTCTTT
TRBV5-4	TRBJ1-1	.	.	CASSPRGTTNTEAFF	TGTGCCAGCAGCCCTCGAGGGACCACGAACACTGAAGCTTTCTTT
TRBV2	TRBJ1-1	.	.	CASRGWLNTEAFF	TGTGCCAGCAGGGGGTGGTTGAACACTGAAGCTTTCTTT
TRBV27	TRBJ2-1	TRBD1	.	CASSLYGDSSYNEQFF	TGTGCCAGCAGTTTATACGGGGACAGCTCCTACAATGAGCAGTTCTTC
TRBV7-2	TRBJ2-5	.	.	CASSVQLEETQYF	TGTGCCAGCAGTGTCCAACTCGAAGAGACCCAGTACTTC
TRBV27	TRBJ2-7	.	.	CASSSPTRTEQYF	TGTGCCAGCAGTTCCCCGACCCGGACCGAGCAGTACTTC
TRBV6-4	TRBJ2-1	TRBD2	.	CASSDSPGLQFF	TGTGCCAGCAGTGACTCCCCGGGACTACAGTTCTTC
TRBV5-1	TRBJ1-2	TRBD1	few	CASSPTTGANYGYTF	TGCGCCAGCAGCCCTACGACAGGGGCTAACTATGGCTACACCTTC
TRBV5-6	TRBJ1-2	.	.	CASSLPGNYGYTF	TGTGCCAGCAGCTTGCCGGGCAACTATGGCTACACCTTC
TRBV7-3	TRBJ2-1	TRBD1	.	CASSLRGQGNNEQFF	TGTGCCAGCAGCTTAAGGGGACAGGGGAACAATGAGCAGTTCTTC
TRBV6-1	TRBJ1-2	TRBD1	.	CALARTGDYGYTF	TGTGCCTTAGCCCGGACAGGGGACTATGGCTACACCTTC
TRBV7-9	TRBJ1-6	.	few	CASSGDTFSYNSPLHF	TGTGCCAGCAGTGGAGACACATTCTCCTATAATTCACCCCTCCACTTT
TRBV30	TRBJ1-6	TRBD1	few	CAWGTGHSPLHF	TGTGCCTGGGGGACAGGCCATTCACCCCTCCACTTT
TRBV29-1	TRBJ1-2	TRBD1	.	CSGGTDGYGYTF	TGCAGCGGGGGGACAGATGGCTATGGCTACACCTTC
TRBV6-1	TRBJ1-2	.	.	CASSDGPNYGYTF	TGTGCCAGCAGTGACGGACCGAACTATGGCTACACCTTC
TRBV6-4	TRBJ1-2	.	.	CASRYHGVYYGYTF	TGTGCCAGCAGGTACCACGGGGTATACTATGGCTACACCTTC
TRBV6-1	TRBJ1-1	.	.	CASSEAGVWTEAFF	TGTGCCAGCAGTGAAGCGGGGGTCTGGACTGAAGCTTTCTTT
TRBV4-2	TRBJ1-1	.	.	CASSQELAGHEAFF	TGTGCCAGCAGCCAAGAACTCGCGGGGCATGAAGCTTTCTTT
TRBV7-9	TRBJ1-1	.	.	CASSLARLGRGVRTEAFF	TGTGCCAGCAGCTTAGCGAGGTTAGGTAGAGGGGTGAGGACTGAAGCTTTCTTT
TRBV5-1	TRBJ1-2	.	.	CASSFEDYGYTF	TGCGCCAGCAGCTTTGAGGACTATGGCTACACCTTC
TRBV9	TRBJ2-1	.	.	CASTRGTTSYNEQFF	TGTGCCAGCACAAGGGGGACAACCTCCTACAATGAGCAGTTCTTC
TRBV5-1	TRBJ2-3	.	.	CASSEEGHPGTDTQYF	TGCGCCAGCAGCGAGGAGGGCCACCCGGGGACAGATACGCAGTATTTT
TRBV7-3	TRBJ1-1	.	.	CASSPEAGRTAFF	TGTGCCAGCAGCCCGGAGGCGGGAAGGACAGCTTTCTTT
TRBV6-1	TRBJ1-5	.	.	CASSEMAGDSNQPQHF	TGTGCCAGCAGTGAAATGGCAGGCGATAGCAATCAGCCCCAGCATTTT
TRBV5-1	TRBJ2-1	.	.	CASSRVYNEQFF	TGCGCCAGCAGCCGGGTCTACAATGAGCAGTTCTTC
TRBV7-6	TRBJ2-4	.	.	CASSGAQGWGKNIQYF	TGTGCCAGCAGCGGAGCACAGGGATGGGGTAAAAACATTCAGTACTTC
TRBV6-5	TRBJ1-5	.	.	CASSYRSVNQPQHF	TGTGCCAGCAGTTATAGGTCGGTCAATCAGCCCCAGCATTTT
TRBV5-1	TRBJ1-1	.	.	CASSLTQEKDTEAFF	TGCGCCAGCAGCTTGACTCAGGAGAAGGACACTGAAGCTTTCTTT
TRBV5-1	TRBJ1-1	.	.	CASRTAMNTEAFF	TGCGCCAGCAGGACAGCGATGAACACTGAAGCTTTCTTT
TRBV4-2	TRBJ1-1	.	.	CASSQDGAGDTEAFF	TGTGCCAGCAGCCAAGATGGGGCAGGGGACACTGAAGCTTTCTTT
TRBV5-8	TRBJ1-2	.	.	CASSLRGRLDYGYTF	TGTGCCAGCAGCCTACGGGGGCGCTTGGACTATGGCTACACCTTC
TRBV25-1	TRBJ2-2	.	.	CASEGGITGELFF	TGTGCCAGCGAGGGGGGGATCACCGGGGAGCTGTTTTTT
TRBV7-2	TRBJ1-3	.	once	CASSFRTVLGGNTIYF	TGTGCCAGCAGCTTCCGGACCGTACTCGGAGGGAACACCATATATTTT
TRBV2	TRBJ1-2	.	.	CARRGSGTNYGYTF	TGTGCCAGAAGAGGTAGCGGAACTAACTATGGCTACACCTTC
TRBV14	TRBJ1-2	.	few	CASSQDNRYGYTF	TGTGCCAGCAGCCAAGATAACCGTTATGGCTACACCTTC